A single TCR beta chain is shown here with its context. CD45RO-negative, CCR7-selected cells formed the naive CD8 fraction, which excluded terminally differentiated effector memory CD45RA+ cells. These data are taken from a study of shared clonotypes between healthy human individuals. In the authors' workflow: In the immunoSEQ data, sequences were junction-only and lacked quality scores, so filtering differed. The data were produced by immunoSEQ multiplex PCR, yet TCRdb's version contains in-frame clones alone and is incomplete. V and J calls and clone size come straight from that table; D and trimming were deduced from the DNA. Found here are about 820,000 clones, 92% of them singletons; the top ten hold approximately 25%. The source material was naive CD8+ T cells sorted from blood. This sequence was found in a man aged 25-45 years in good health.

CDR3 loop: CASSLDSQLSTDTQYF. CDR3 bases: TGCGCCAGCAGCTTGGATTCCCAGCTCAGCACAGATACGCAGTATTTT. The chain uses TRBV5-1 and TRBJ2-3; no firm D call. V lost 0 bases, J lost 0 bases, and 11 bases lay in between. In germline, CDR1 is SGHRS, CDR2 YFSETQ. The CDR3 covers 16 residues.